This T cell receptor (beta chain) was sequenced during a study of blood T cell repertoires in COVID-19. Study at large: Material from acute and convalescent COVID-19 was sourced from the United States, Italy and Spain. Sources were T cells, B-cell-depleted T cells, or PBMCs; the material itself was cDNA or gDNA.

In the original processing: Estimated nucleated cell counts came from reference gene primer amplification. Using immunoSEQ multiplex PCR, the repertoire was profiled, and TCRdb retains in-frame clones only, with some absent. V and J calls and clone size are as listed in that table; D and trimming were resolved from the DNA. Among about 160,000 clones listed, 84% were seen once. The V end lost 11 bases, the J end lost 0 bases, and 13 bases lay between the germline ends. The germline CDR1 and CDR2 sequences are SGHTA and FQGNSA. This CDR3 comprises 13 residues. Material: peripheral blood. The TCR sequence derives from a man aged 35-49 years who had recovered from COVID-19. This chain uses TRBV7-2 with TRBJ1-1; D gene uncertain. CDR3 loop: CASSIAMNTEAFF. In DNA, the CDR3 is TGTGCCTCCTCTATAGCCATGAACACTGAAGCTTTCTTT.